These 8 T cell receptor beta chains share one sample of origin, sequenced in a study of T cells in tumors after PD-1 blockade. Using immunoSEQ multiplex PCR, the repertoire was profiled, and TCRdb retains in-frame clones only, with some absent. The repertoire includes 55,000 to 65,000 clones, roughly 75% of them detected once, and under 15% sits in the top ten. The sequenced sample was PBMCs, obtained before anti-PD-1 treatment. The receptors here all came from a human donor with basal cell carcinoma.

The V gene is TRBV29-1, the J gene TRBJ2-2, with D possibly being TRBD2 (7 bases). Germline V gene lookup returns CDR1 SQVTM and CDR2 ANQGSEA. This CDR3 has 14 residues. The V end lost 7 bases, the J end lost 0 bases, and 12 bases lay between the germline ends. The CDR3 spells CSAGGLTNTGELFF. The CDR3 bases are TGCAGCGCCGGGGGGCTGACGAACACCGGGGAGCTGTTTTTT.

The chain carries TRBV18 and TRBJ2-5; 8 bases map to TRBD1. Near its end, the DNA agrees better with TRBJ2-7, so the J call may be wrong. The CDR3 runs 17 residues. Germline V lookup: CDR1 KGHSH, CDR2 LQKENI. This CDR3 is CASSPPKGQALLYEQYF. The CDR3 coding sequence is TGTGCCAGCTCACCACCCAAGGGACAGGCCCTTCTATACGAGCAGTACTTC.

The rearrangement joins TRBV13 to TRBJ2-5, with 7 bases aligning to TRBD1. CDR1 is PRHDT, CDR2 FYEKMQ, per germline (reference sequence). CDR3 length equals 13 residues. V was clipped by 0 bases and J by 7 bases; unmatched bases: 2. CDR3 coding DNA: TGTGCCAGCAGCTTAGGTCGGACAGGGACCCAGTACTTC. The encoded protein is CASSLGRTGTQYF.

The genes are TRBV6-5 and TRBJ1-4; 9 nucleotides agree with TRBD1. The CDR3 runs to 13 residues. CDR1 and CDR2 from the germline V gene are MNHEY and SVGAGI. J lost 6 bases, V lost 8 bases, and 4 bases had no gene match. CDR3 region: CASCRDRDEKLFF. DNA for the CDR3: TGTGCCAGCTGTAGGGACAGGGATGAAAAACTGTTTTTT.

The chain combines TRBV2 with TRBJ2-7; 10 bases align to TRBD1. Trimming removed 3 bases from V and 4 bases from J; junction bases left unmatched: 3. Germline CDR1 SNHLY, CDR2 FYNNEI. The CDR3 has 14 residues. CDR3 nucleotide sequence: TGTGCCAGCAGTGAGAAGGGACAGGGGTACGAGCAGTACTTC. As protein: CASSEKGQGYEQYF.

This clone was observed a handful of times. The rearrangement joins TRBV5-1 to TRBJ2-2; no reliable D call. Germline V CDR1 and CDR2: SGHRS, YFSETQ. This CDR3 region has 12 residues. Trimming shortened V by 3 bases and J by 5 bases, and 5 bases separated the two germline ends. CDR3: CASSSSTGELFF. As DNA, the CDR3 is TGCGCCAGCAGCTCTAGTACCGGGGAGCTGTTTTTT.

The chain couples TRBV3-1 (or the pseudogene TRBV3-2) to TRBJ1-2; 10 positions match TRBD1. From germline, CDR1 is LGHDT and CDR2 YNNKEL (reference sequence). Germline trimming cut 1 base from V and 7 bases from J; bases unmatched to any gene: 0. The CDR3 is 13 residues long. The CDR3 spells CASSQGDRGGYTF. The CDR3 DNA sequence: TGTGCCAGCAGCCAAGGGGACAGGGGTGGCTACACCTTC.

This chain joins TRBV7-8 and TRBJ1-1, with D maybe TRBD1 (5 bases). Per germline, CDR1 SGHVS and CDR2 FQNEAQ. The ends were cut back, 2 bases at V and 1 base at J, with 17 bases in the middle. The CDR3 is 17 amino acids. The CDR3 here is CASSLSLETEQNTEAFF. The DNA for the CDR3 is TGTGCCAGCAGCTTATCCCTAGAGACAGAGCAGAACACTGAAGCTTTCTTT.